This is a list of T cell receptor beta chains from one sample in a study of CD8 T cells in ankylosing spondylitis. A single record per CDR3 protein comes from TCRdb applying MiXCR to the 5' RACE reads. The repertoire holds about 360,000 distinct CDR3 sequences, with 20% to 25% as singletons. Sequenced input: blood, either unsorted or a sorted T cell fraction (not recorded which). These receptors all stem from a male donor with ankylosing spondylitis or in good health (not recorded which). Each CDR3 is given with its conserved first and last residue. A D gene is named only where the DNA matches it firmly. Not all rows give a size; the values are once, few, many and, for expanded clones, a class.

size,D,J,V,CDR3,DNA
few,-,TRBJ2-3,TRBV12-3/TRBV12-4,CASSPSTGPGTQYF,TGTGCCAGCAGCCCCAGCACGGGGCCAGGGACGCAGTATTTT
-,-,TRBJ2-5,TRBV4-2,CASSQDYGGRSETQYF,TGTGCCAGCAGCCAAGATTACGGGGGGCGATCGGAGACCCAGTACTTC
-,-,TRBJ2-1,TRBV7-9,CASPRVHEQFF,TGTGCCAGCCCACGGGTTCATGAGCAGTTCTTC
few,TRBD2,TRBJ2-4,TRBV27,CASGLLPGLAVPAKNIQYF,TGTGCCAGCGGGTTGCTCCCGGGACTAGCGGTCCCAGCCAAAAACATTCAGTACTTC
-,-,TRBJ1-6,TRBV12-3/TRBV12-4,CASSLLGPAGSPLHF,TGTGCCAGCAGTTTATTGGGGCCGGCGGGCTCACCCCTCCACTTT
few,TRBD2,TRBJ2-5,TRBV20-1,CSAPSGGVRPAYF,TGCAGTGCTCCCAGCGGGGGGGTTCGGCCCGCGTACTTC
-,TRBD1,TRBJ2-7,TRBV12-3/TRBV12-4,CASSLRQGARVGEQYF,TGTGCCAGCAGTTTGCGGCAGGGGGCGAGAGTGGGGGAGCAGTACTTC
-,TRBD2,TRBJ2-7,TRBV20-1,CSAKDSGGASYEQYF,TGCAGTGCTAAAGATAGCGGGGGGGCGTCCTACGAGCAGTACTTC
few,TRBD2,TRBJ2-1,TRBV11-2,CASSFLAGIYNEQFF,TGTGCCAGCAGCTTCCTAGCGGGGATCTACAATGAGCAGTTCTTC
few,-,TRBJ2-4,TRBV12-3/TRBV12-4,CASSFLAKNIQYF,TGTGCCAGCAGTTTTTTGGCCAAAAACATTCAGTACTTC
few,-,TRBJ2-5,TRBV4-1,CASSHAGGLQETQYF,TGCGCCAGCAGCCACGCTGGGGGCTTACAAGAGACCCAGTACTTC
few,TRBD2,TRBJ2-3,TRBV5-4,CASRGPEAGDYTDTQYF,TGTGCCAGCAGGGGGCCGGAAGCGGGGGACTACACAGATACGCAGTATTTT
-,TRBD1,TRBJ2-7,TRBV7-9,CASSLALGRGYEQYF,TGTGCCAGCAGCTTAGCCCTGGGCAGGGGGTACGAGCAGTACTTC
few,TRBD2,TRBJ2-2,TRBV7-3,CASSLSGLAGGELFF,TGTGCCAGCAGCTTATCGGGACTAGCCGGCGGGGAGCTGTTTTTT
few,-,TRBJ2-3,TRBV7-9,CASSPAGTSFTDTQYF,TGTGCCAGCAGCCCCGCCGGCACATCCTTCACAGATACGCAGTATTTT
few,-,TRBJ2-7,TRBV4-1,CASSQQVAYEQYF,TGCGCCAGCAGCCAGCAGGTTGCCTACGAGCAGTACTTC
-,-,TRBJ2-3,TRBV7-9,CASSPAGASTDTQYF,TGTGCCAGCAGCCCCGCGGGGGCTAGCACAGATACGCAGTATTTT
few,-,TRBJ2-6,TRBV28,CASSVQGGGVLTF,TGTGCCAGCAGTGTCCAGGGTGGCGGCGTCCTGACTTTC
-,-,TRBJ2-5,TRBV28,CASSHRALQETQYF,TGTGCCAGCAGTCACCGGGCCCTCCAAGAGACCCAGTACTTC
-,TRBD2,TRBJ2-3,TRBV2,CASSEGGPGLVGDTQYF,TGTGCCAGCAGTGAAGGCGGGCCGGGACTAGTAGGTGATACGCAGTATTTT
many,TRBD1,TRBJ2-5,TRBV12-3/TRBV12-4,CASSSDRAGETQYF,TGTGCCAGCAGTTCGGACAGGGCAGGGGAGACCCAGTACTTC
few,-,TRBJ2-3,TRBV28,CASSQPIETDTDTQYF,TGTGCCAGCAGTCAACCTATCGAGACAGACACAGATACGCAGTATTTT
few,-,TRBJ1-1,TRBV5-5,CASSLFSGPNTEAFF,TGTGCCAGCAGCTTGTTTTCAGGGCCCAACACTGAAGCTTTCTTT
few,-,TRBJ2-1,TRBV6-5,CASSYSMQGSHNEQFF,TGTGCCAGCAGTTACTCGATGCAGGGGTCGCACAATGAGCAGTTCTTC
few,-,TRBJ2-3,TRBV6-5,CASSSTGLDVTQYF,TGTGCCAGCAGTTCTACGGGACTCGACGTTACGCAGTATTTT
few,-,TRBJ2-5,TRBV30,CACSGQGPRGETQYF,TGTGCCTGCTCTGGGCAGGGACCCCGGGGGGAGACCCAGTACTTC
-,-,TRBJ2-2,TRBV15,CATSLNSDNTGELFF,TGTGCCACCAGTTTGAACTCGGATAACACCGGGGAGCTGTTTTTT
-,-,TRBJ2-7,TRBV3-1,CASSPDSPWVYEQYF,TGTGCCAGCAGCCCGGACAGCCCCTGGGTCTACGAGCAGTACTTC
few,TRBD2,TRBJ2-5,TRBV5-6,CASSEPGTSYQETQYF,TGTGCCAGCAGCGAGCCCGGGACTAGTTACCAAGAGACCCAGTACTTC
few,-,TRBJ2-3,TRBV12-3/TRBV12-4,CASSFKVLGTDTQYF,TGTGCCAGCAGTTTCAAGGTGTTGGGCACAGATACGCAGTATTTT
few,-,TRBJ2-7,TRBV29-1,CSFRGGPSYEQYF,TGCAGCTTCAGGGGAGGCCCCTCCTACGAGCAGTACTTC
-,TRBD2,TRBJ2-7,TRBV29-1,CSGKRGVEQYF,TGCAGCGGAAAACGGGGGGTCGAGCAGTACTTC
-,TRBD1,TRBJ1-2,TRBV5-1,CASRFRDSFYGYTF,TGCGCCAGCCGGTTCCGGGACAGCTTCTATGGCTACACCTTC
few,-,TRBJ2-2,TRBV4-1,CASSQVWQANTGELFF,TGCGCCAGCAGCCAAGTGTGGCAGGCGAACACCGGGGAGCTGTTTTTT
-,-,TRBJ2-7,TRBV15,CATSAGFSYEQYF,TGTGCCACCAGCGCAGGATTCTCCTACGAGCAGTACTTC
few,-,TRBJ2-7,TRBV29-1,CSIAGLSSSSYEQYF,TGCAGCATCGCCGGCCTCTCTTCGAGCTCCTACGAGCAGTACTTC
-,TRBD2,TRBJ2-2,TRBV6-5,CASSYSASGGDTGELFF,TGTGCCAGCAGTTATTCGGCTAGCGGGGGGGACACCGGGGAGCTGTTTTTT
-,-,TRBJ1-2,TRBV10-2,CASSELYRENYGYTF,TGCGCCAGCAGTGAGTTGTATCGTGAGAACTATGGCTACACCTTC
few,TRBD1,TRBJ2-3,TRBV7-2,CASNGQGSDTDTQYF,TGTGCCAGCAACGGACAGGGGTCGGACACAGATACGCAGTATTTT
few,-,TRBJ2-1,TRBV5-1,CASLGLNNEQFF,TGCGCCAGTCTCGGGTTGAACAATGAGCAGTTCTTC
-,-,TRBJ1-4,TRBV5-5,CASSGVTEYFEKLFF,TGTGCCAGCAGCGGAGTGACTGAATATTTCGAAAAACTGTTTTTT
few,TRBD2,TRBJ2-1,TRBV29-1,CSVAPASGGPYNEQFF,TGCAGCGTTGCCCCGGCTAGCGGGGGACCCTACAATGAGCAGTTCTTC
many,TRBD2,TRBJ2-1,TRBV12-3/TRBV12-4,CASSSRGNEQFF,TGTGCCAGCAGTTCGCGGGGGAACGAGCAGTTCTTC
few,-,TRBJ1-2,TRBV28,CASQGSGGYTF,TGTGCCAGCCAGGGTTCGGGTGGCTACACCTTC
many,-,TRBJ2-7,TRBV4-1,CASSLTGLGLYEQYF,TGCGCCAGCAGCCTGACAGGGTTGGGACTGTACGAGCAGTACTTC
few,-,TRBJ1-2,TRBV7-9,CASSGRGRDGYTF,TGTGCCAGCAGCGGCAGGGGTCGGGATGGCTACACCTTC
-,-,TRBJ1-1,TRBV12-3/TRBV12-4,CASSLWSGVTEAFF,TGTGCCAGCAGTTTGTGGTCCGGGGTGACTGAAGCTTTCTTT
few,TRBD2,TRBJ2-5,TRBV7-8,CASSLEFGLAGQETQYF,TGTGCCAGCAGCTTAGAGTTTGGACTAGCGGGGCAAGAGACCCAGTACTTC